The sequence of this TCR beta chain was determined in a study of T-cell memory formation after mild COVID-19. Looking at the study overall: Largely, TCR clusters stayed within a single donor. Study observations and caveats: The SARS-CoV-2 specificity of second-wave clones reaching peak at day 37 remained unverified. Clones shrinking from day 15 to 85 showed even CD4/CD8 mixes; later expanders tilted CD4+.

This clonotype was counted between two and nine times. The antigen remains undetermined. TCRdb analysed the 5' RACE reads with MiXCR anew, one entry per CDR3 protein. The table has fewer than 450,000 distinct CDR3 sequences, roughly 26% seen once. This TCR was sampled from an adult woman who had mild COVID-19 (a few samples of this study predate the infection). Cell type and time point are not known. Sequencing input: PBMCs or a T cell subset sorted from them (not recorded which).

The CDR3 is CASSQDPITYEQYF. DNA for the CDR3: TGTGCCAGCAGCCAAGATCCTATTACCTACGAGCAGTACTTC. The gene calls are TRBV4-2 and TRBJ2-7, with unresolved D. This CDR3 contains 14 residues. Between the trimmed V and J ends, which lost 0 bases and 2 bases, there was a span of 8 bases. Germline V gene sequence: CDR1 LGHNA, CDR2 YNFKEQ.